The 8 T cell receptor beta chains below all came from one sample that was sequenced in a study of T cell responses to AZD1222 COVID-19 vaccine. The table came from immunoSEQ multiplex PCR; TCRdb's copy has only in-frame clones and leaves some out. This repertoire shows around 150,000 clones, around 89% found once; its top ten account for about 4.5%. The sample was peripheral blood, taken 28 days after the second AZD1222 dose. The source is an adult who received the AZD1222 COVID-19 vaccine.

The CDR3: CAWSVMDREYF. Written as DNA, the CDR3 is TGTGCCTGGAGTGTAATGGACAGGGAGTACTTC. This chain joins TRBV30 and TRBJ2-4; 8 bases fit TRBD1. The trim removed 0 bases at V and 14 bases at J, leaving 3 bases unmatched. Germline V gene lookup returns CDR1 GTSNPN and CDR2 SVGIG (reference sequence). The CDR3 totals 11 residues.

This chain links TRBV7-9 with TRBJ2-7; 9 nucleotides agree with TRBD1. V lost 7 bases and J lost 5; bases outside the gene matches: 12. CDR1 and CDR2 (germline): SEHNR, FQNEAQ (reference sequence). This CDR3 comprises 15 residues. Here the CDR3 reads CASTDLGQGVDEQYF. Written as DNA, the CDR3 is TGTGCCAGCACCGACCTGGGACAGGGAGTCGACGAGCAGTACTTC. The variable domain in full, completed from reference TRBV7-9 and TRBJ2-7, reads DTGVSQNPRHKITKRGQNVTFRCDPISEHNRLYWYRQTLGQGPEFLTYFQNEAQLEKSRLLSDRFSAERPKGSFSTLEIQRTEQGDSAMYLCASTDLGQGVDEQYFGPGTRLTVT.

The chain employs TRBV3-1 (or the pseudogene TRBV3-2) and TRBJ2-5; perhaps TRBD2 as D (6 bases). This CDR3 is built from 15 residues. Trimming left V 2 bases short and J 4 bases short, with 14 bases between. CDR1 is LGHDT and CDR2 is YNNKEL in the germline V gene (reference sequence). The CDR3 DNA follows: TGTGCCAGCAGCCAACAAACCATCGGGGGAGAGACCCAGTACTTC. It is translated as CASSQQTIGGETQYF.

The chain joins TRBV19 to TRBJ2-1; tentatively, D is TRBD1 (7 bases). Germline CDR1 LNHDA, CDR2 SQIVND (reference sequence). The length of the CDR3 is 14 residues. V was shortened by 6 bases and J by 9 bases, with 18 bases between the two germline ends. DNA of the CDR3: TGTGCCAGTAGCTGGTTTCAGGGGGGAAGTGAGCAGTTCTTC. This codes for CASSWFQGGSEQFF.

For the CDR3, the DNA is TGTGCCAGTAGTCTCCCGGGACAGGGGGCCCAGGGAGCTTTCTTT. Protein product: CASSLPGQGAQGAFF. V is TRBV19 and J is TRBJ1-1, with TRBD1 matching over 12 bases. The CDR3 length is 15 residues. Germline CDR1 LNHDA, CDR2 SQIVND (reference sequence). J gave up 10 bases and V 5 bases, and 11 bases lay outside the gene matches.

V gene TRBV19 combines with J gene TRBJ1-1, with 7 bases identical to TRBD1. V was pared by 4 bases and J by 4 bases, with 6 bases of the junction left unmatched. Germline-derived CDR1 and CDR2 are LNHDA and SQIVND (reference sequence). This CDR3 has 14 residues. The CDR3 protein is CASSSRQGLTEAFF. For the CDR3, the DNA is TGTGCCAGTAGTAGCAGACAGGGACTCACTGAAGCTTTCTTT.

The chain combines TRBV3-1 (or the pseudogene TRBV3-2) with TRBJ2-2; D not certain. The CDR3 length is 14 residues. V was cut by 2 bases and J by 3 bases, with 7 bases left in between. In germline, CDR1 is LGHDT, CDR2 YNNKEL (reference sequence). The CDR3 DNA is TGTGCCAGCAGCCAAACAGCAGACACCGGGGAGCTGTTTTTT. It encodes CASSQTADTGELFF.

V and J are TRBV6-5 and TRBJ2-7; 7 nucleotides align to TRBD2. The CDR3 runs to 15 residues. CDR1 is MNHEY and CDR2 is SVGAGI in the germline V gene. V shed 6 bases, J shed 3 bases, and the junction held 11 bases outside the gene matches. CDR3 region: CASSRWEGSGYEQYF. The CDR3, as DNA: TGTGCCAGCAGCCGCTGGGAGGGATCCGGCTACGAGCAGTACTTC.